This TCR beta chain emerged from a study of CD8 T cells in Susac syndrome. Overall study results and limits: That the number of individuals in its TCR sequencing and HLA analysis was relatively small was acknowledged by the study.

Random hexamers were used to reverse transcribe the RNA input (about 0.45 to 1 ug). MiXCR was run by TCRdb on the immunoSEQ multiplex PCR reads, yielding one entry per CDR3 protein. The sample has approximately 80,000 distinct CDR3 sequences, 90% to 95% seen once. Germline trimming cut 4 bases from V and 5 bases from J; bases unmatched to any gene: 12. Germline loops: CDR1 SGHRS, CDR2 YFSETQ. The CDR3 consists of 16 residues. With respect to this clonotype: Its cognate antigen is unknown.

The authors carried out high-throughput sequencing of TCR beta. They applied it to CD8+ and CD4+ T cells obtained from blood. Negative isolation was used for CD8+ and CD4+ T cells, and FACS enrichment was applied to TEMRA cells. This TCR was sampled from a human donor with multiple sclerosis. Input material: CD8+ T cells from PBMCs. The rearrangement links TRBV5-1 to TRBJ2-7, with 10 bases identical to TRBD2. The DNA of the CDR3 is TGCGCCAGCAGCGGGTGGGTCCCGGGACTAGCGAACGAGCAGTACTTC. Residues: CASSGWVPGLANEQYF. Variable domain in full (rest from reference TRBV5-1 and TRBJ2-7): KAGVTQTPRYLIKTRGQQVTLSCSPISGHRSVSWYQQTPGQGLQFLFEYFSETQRNKGNFPGRFSGRQFSNSRSEMNVSTLELGDSALYLCASSGWVPGLANEQYFGPGTRLTVT.